This is a list of T cell receptor beta chains from one sample in a study of T cell changes during pregnancy in multiple sclerosis. Some clones are missing from TCRdb's copy, which holds only in-frame ones; the method was immunoSEQ multiplex PCR. The data contain around 43,000 clones, 75% to 90% of them singletons. The starting material was CD4+ T cells from peripheral blood mononuclear cells, obtained in the first trimester of pregnancy. The receptors come from a female donor with multiple sclerosis, enrolled in a pregnancy study. CDR3s leave out the opening cysteine and the closing phenylalanine or tryptophan.

V gene: TRBV6-6
J gene: TRBJ2-5
CDR3 protein: ASSSRTSGSKETQY

V gene: TRBV7-3
J gene: TRBJ2-2
CDR3 protein: ASSLGAANTGELF

V gene: TRBV7-2
J gene: TRBJ2-3
CDR3 protein: ASSPGLAGTLTDTQY

V gene: TRBV5-1
J gene: TRBJ2-1
CDR3 protein: ASSLSVPGLSYNEQF

V gene: TRBV30
J gene: TRBJ1-1
CDR3 protein: AWSVQGDTEAF

V gene: TRBV5-6
J gene: TRBJ2-1
CDR3 protein: ASSSDRGQYNEQF

V gene: TRBV5-6
J gene: TRBJ2-1
CDR3 protein: ASSGGLAGGRSSYNEQF

V gene: TRBV6-6
J gene: TRBJ2-5
CDR3 protein: ASSYLELPPY

V gene: TRBV7-2
J gene: TRBJ1-1
CDR3 protein: AMDRGLGTTEAF

V gene: TRBV7-3
J gene: TRBJ2-5
CDR3 protein: ASSPRGGQTQY

V gene: TRBV6-5
J gene: TRBJ2-2
CDR3 protein: ASSYDLRGGLF

V gene: TRBV28
J gene: TRBJ1-2
CDR3 protein: ASRTGDGDGYT

V gene: TRBV6-1
J gene: TRBJ1-1
CDR3 protein: ASSHDRGGTEAF

V gene: TRBV27
J gene: TRBJ2-7
CDR3 protein: ASSTASGRYEQY

V gene: TRBV19
J gene: TRBJ1-5
CDR3 protein: ASSIEVREQPQH

V gene: TRBV5-1
J gene: TRBJ2-3
CDR3 protein: ASSLARGRVADTQY

V gene: TRBV18
J gene: TRBJ2-1
CDR3 protein: ASSPHPLSYNEQF

V gene: TRBV19
J gene: TRBJ2-2
CDR3 protein: ASSGTSLGELF

V gene: TRBV5-1
J gene: TRBJ2-2
CDR3 protein: ASSLGPSGRPTGELF

V gene: TRBV2
J gene: TRBJ2-1
CDR3 protein: ASRGLAIRNEQF

V gene: TRBV29-1
J gene: TRBJ1-1
CDR3 protein: SVVTGTEAF

V gene: TRBV27
J gene: TRBJ1-1
CDR3 protein: ASSHADFRDTEAF

V gene: TRBV18
J gene: TRBJ2-5
CDR3 protein: ASSPPSSETQY

V gene: TRBV19
J gene: TRBJ2-6
CDR3 protein: ASRFGTATTGANVLT

V gene: TRBV5-6
J gene: TRBJ1-3
CDR3 protein: ASSSGQPGNTIY